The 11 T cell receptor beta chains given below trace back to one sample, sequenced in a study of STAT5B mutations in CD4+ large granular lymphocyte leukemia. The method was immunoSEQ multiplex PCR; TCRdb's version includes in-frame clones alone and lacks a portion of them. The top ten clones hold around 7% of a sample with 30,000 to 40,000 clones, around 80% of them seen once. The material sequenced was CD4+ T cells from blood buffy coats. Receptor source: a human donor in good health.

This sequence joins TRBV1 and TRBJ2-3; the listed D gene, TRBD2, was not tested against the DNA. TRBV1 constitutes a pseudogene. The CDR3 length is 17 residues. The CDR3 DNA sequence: TGCACCAGCAGCCAAGAACTAGCGGGGGGCGTCACAGATACGCAGTATTTT. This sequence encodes CTSSQELAGGVTDTQYF.

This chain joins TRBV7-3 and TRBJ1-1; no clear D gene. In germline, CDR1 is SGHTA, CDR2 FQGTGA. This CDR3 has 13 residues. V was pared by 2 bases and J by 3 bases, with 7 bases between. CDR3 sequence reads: CASSLLRDTEAFF. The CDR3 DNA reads TGTGCCAGCAGCTTACTGAGGGACACTGAAGCTTTCTTT. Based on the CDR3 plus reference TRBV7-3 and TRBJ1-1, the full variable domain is GAGVSQTPSNKVTEKGKYVELRCDPISGHTALYWYRQSLGQGPEFLIYFQGTGAADDSGLPNDRFFAVRPEGSVSTLKIQRTERGDSAVYLCASSLLRDTEAFFGQGTRLTVV.

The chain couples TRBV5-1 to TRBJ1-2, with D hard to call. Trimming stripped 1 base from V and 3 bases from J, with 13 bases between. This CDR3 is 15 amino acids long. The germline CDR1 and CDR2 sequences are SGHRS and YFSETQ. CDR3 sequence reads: CASSLSFDVYYGYTF. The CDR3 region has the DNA TGCGCCAGCAGCTTGTCGTTTGACGTATACTATGGCTACACCTTC.

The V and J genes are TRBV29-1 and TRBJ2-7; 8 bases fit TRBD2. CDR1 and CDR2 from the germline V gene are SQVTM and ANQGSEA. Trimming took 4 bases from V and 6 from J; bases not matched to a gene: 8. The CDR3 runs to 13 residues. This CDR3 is CSVVPGGGSEQYF. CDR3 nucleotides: TGCAGCGTTGTACCCGGGGGGGGGAGCGAGCAGTACTTC.

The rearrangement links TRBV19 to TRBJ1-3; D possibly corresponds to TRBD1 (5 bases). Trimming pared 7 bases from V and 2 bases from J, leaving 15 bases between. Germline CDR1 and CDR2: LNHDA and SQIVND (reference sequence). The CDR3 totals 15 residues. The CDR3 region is CASNLIRDPGNTIYF. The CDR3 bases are TGTGCCAGTAACCTCATCAGGGATCCTGGAAACACCATATATTTT.

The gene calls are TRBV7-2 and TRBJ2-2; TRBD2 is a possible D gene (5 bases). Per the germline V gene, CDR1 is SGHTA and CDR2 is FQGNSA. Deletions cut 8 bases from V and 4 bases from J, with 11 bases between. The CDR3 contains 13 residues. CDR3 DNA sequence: TGTGCCAGCTTGGGCGGGCGCACCGGGGAGCTGTTTTTT. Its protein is CASLGGRTGELFF.

This CDR3 is CSVSSYPESEAFF. The CDR3 DNA reads as TGCAGCGTTAGTTCCTATCCAGAATCTGAAGCTTTCTTT. The chain is built from TRBV29-1 and TRBJ1-1; D unclear. CDR3 length: 13 amino acids. Trimming stripped 5 bases from V and 6 bases from J, with 16 bases between. The germline V gene has CDR1 SQVTM and CDR2 ANQGSEA.

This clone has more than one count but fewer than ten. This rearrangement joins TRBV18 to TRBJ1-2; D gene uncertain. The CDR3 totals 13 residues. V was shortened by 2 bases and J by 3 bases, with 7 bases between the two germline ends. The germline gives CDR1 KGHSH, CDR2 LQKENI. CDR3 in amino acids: CASSPGQHYGYTF. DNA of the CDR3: TGTGCCAGCTCACCAGGGCAGCACTATGGCTACACCTTC.

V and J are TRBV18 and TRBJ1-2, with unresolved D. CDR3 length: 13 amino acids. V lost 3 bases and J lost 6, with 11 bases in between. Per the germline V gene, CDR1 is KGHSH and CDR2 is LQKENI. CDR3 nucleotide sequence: TGTGCCAGCTCACCGTCCCCGGAGAATGGCTACACCTTC. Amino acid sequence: CASSPSPENGYTF. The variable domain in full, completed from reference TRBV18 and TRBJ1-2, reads NAGVMQNPRHLVRRRGQEARLRCSPMKGHSHVYWYRQLPEEGLKFMVYLQKENIIDESGMPKERFSAEFPKEGPSILRIQQVVRGDSAAYFCASSPSPENGYTFGSGTRLTVV.

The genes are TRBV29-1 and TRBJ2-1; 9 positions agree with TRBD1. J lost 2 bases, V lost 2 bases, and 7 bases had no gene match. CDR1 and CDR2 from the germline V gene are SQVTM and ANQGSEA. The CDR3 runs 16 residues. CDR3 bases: TGCAGCGTTGAATTGCCGGGACAGGGTACCTACAATGAGCAGTTCTTC. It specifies CSVELPGQGTYNEQFF.

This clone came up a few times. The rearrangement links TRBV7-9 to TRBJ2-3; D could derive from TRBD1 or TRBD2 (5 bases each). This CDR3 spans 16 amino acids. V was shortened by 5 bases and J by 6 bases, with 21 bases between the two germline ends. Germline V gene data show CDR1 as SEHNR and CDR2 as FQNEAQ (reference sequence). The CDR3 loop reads CASSPPGRPNDDTQYF. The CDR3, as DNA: TGTGCCAGCAGCCCCCCGGGACGACCCAATGACGATACGCAGTATTTT.